This entry concerns a single T cell receptor beta chain. What it binds is not known. DNA at around 190 ng, tens of thousands of T cell genomes, went into sorted-subset replicate PCRs. In the original workflow: Junction-only immunoSEQ sequences carried no quality scores, so filtering differed. Clones were sequenced by immunoSEQ multiplex PCR, and TCRdb holds only the in-frame ones, with some missing. V and J calls and clone size are those listed in that table; D and trimming were worked out from the DNA. The data show 2 million to 2.5 million clones, with around 95% seen just once and roughly 0.13% held by the top ten. This sample was taken from a study of shared clonotypes between healthy human individuals. Whole-study results and caveats: The sharing of 4.5% to 6.5% of naive CD4 clonotypes was seen across a few donors. The rarefaction results pointed to incomplete sorted-subset sequencing despite large depth.

After removal of 5 bases from V and 6 bases from J, the junction contained 9 bases not matched to a gene. The CDR3 totals 15 residues. The germline V gene has CDR1 SEHNR and CDR2 FQNEAQ (reference sequence). The clonotype was recovered from a man in his late teens or twenties in good health. Input material: naive CD4+ T cells sorted from blood. Specified subset: CD45RA+ positively selected. The V call is TRBV7-9, the J call TRBJ1-4, with 7 bases aligning to TRBD1. CDR3 in amino acids: CASSPRRDSDEKLFF. The CDR3 DNA follows: TGTGCCAGCAGCCCGAGACGGGACAGTGATGAAAAACTGTTTTTT.